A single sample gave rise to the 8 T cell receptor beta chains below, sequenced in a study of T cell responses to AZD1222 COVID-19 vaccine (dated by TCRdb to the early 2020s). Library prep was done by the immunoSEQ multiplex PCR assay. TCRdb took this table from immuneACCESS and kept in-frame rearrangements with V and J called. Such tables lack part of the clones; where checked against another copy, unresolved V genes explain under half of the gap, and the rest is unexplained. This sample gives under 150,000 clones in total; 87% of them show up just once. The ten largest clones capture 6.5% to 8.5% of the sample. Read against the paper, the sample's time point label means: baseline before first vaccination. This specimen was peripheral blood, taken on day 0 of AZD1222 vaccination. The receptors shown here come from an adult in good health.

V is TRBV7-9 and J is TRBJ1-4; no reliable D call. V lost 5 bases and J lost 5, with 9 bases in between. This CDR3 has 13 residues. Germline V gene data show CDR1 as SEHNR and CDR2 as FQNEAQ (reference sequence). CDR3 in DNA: TGTGCCAGCAGCGCACGGATGAATGAAAAACTGTTTTTT. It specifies CASSARMNEKLFF. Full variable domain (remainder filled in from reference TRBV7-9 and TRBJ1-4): DTGVSQNPRHKITKRGQNVTFRCDPISEHNRLYWYRQTLGQGPEFLTYFQNEAQLEKSRLLSDRFSAERPKGSFSTLEIQRTEQGDSAMYLCASSARMNEKLFFGSGTQLSVL.

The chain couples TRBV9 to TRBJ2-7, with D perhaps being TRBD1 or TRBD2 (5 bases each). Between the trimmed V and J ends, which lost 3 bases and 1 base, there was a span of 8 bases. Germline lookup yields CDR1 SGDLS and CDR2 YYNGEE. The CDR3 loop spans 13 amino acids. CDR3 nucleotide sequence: TGTGCCAGCAGCGCGGGACCATCCTACGAGCAGTACTTC. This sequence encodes CASSAGPSYEQYF.

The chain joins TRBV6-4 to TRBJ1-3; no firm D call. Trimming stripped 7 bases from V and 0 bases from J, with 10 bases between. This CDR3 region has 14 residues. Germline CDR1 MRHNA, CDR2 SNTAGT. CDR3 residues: CASMLRHSGNTIYF. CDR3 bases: TGTGCCAGCATGCTACGCCACTCTGGAAACACCATATATTTT.

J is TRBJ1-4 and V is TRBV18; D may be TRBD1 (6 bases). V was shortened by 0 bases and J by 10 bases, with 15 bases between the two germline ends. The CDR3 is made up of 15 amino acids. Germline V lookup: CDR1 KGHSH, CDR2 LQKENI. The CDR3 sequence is CASSPPTQGMSKLFF. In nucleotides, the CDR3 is TGTGCCAGCTCACCACCGACACAGGGAATGTCAAAACTGTTTTTT. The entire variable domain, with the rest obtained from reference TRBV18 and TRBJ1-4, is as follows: NAGVMQNPRHLVRRRGQEARLRCSPMKGHSHVYWYRQLPEEGLKFMVYLQKENIIDESGMPKERFSAEFPKEGPSILRIQQVVRGDSAAYFCASSPPTQGMSKLFFGSGTQLSVL.

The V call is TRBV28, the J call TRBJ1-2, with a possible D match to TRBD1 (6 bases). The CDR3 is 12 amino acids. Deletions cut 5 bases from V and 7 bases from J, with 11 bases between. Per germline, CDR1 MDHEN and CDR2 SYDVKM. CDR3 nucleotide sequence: TGTGCCAGCAGTATCCAGGGGATTGGCTACACCTTC. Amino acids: CASSIQGIGYTF.

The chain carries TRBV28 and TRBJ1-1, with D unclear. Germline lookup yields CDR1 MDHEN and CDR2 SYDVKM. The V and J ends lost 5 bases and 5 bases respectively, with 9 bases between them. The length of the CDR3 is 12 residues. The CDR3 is CASSVVRTEAFF. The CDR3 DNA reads TGTGCCAGCAGTGTTGTCAGAACTGAAGCTTTCTTT. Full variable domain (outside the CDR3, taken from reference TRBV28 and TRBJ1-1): DVKVTQSSRYLVKRTGEKVFLECVQDMDHENMFWYRQDPGLGLRLIYFSYDVKMKEKGDIPEGYSVSREKKERFSLILESASTNQTSMYLCASSVVRTEAFFGQGTRLTVV.

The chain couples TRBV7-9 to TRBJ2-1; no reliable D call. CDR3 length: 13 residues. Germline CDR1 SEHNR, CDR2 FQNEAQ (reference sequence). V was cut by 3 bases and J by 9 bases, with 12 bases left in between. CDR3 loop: CASSFTTIGEQFF. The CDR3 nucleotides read TGTGCCAGCAGCTTTACCACGATCGGTGAGCAGTTCTTC.

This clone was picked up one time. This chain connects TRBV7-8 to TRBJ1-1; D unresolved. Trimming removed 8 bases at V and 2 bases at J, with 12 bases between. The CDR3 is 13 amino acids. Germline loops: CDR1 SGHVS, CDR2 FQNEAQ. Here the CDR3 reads CASLITGNTEAFF. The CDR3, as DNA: TGTGCCAGCTTGATTACGGGAAACACTGAAGCTTTCTTT.